Included here is one TCR beta chain sequence, with context. This clonotype was seen more than once but under ten times. The clone's antigen remains unknown. The record has no base qualities; no much larger clone is one base away. Trimming accounts for 4 bases at V and 5 bases at J, while the number of junction bases matched to no gene is 7. The CDR1 and CDR2 encoded by the germline V gene are MNHNS and SASEGT. Spanning cysteine to phenylalanine, the CDR3 consists of 16 amino acids. The read is trimmed to its CDR3 DNA, 48 bases read in frame from base 1. Cells that were CD4+CD25+CD127-/low were isolated as Tregs. Tregs, naive and memory CD4+ T cells from tumor, blood and ipsilateral draining lymph nodes of five breast cancer patients underwent full-length TCR alpha and beta sequencing. Tumor tissue and lymph nodes obtained by ipsilateral axillary dissection were perfused with PBS, cut into small pieces and digested using collagenase I and hyaluronidase. Sorted cell populations were confirmed by FACS to exceed 90% purity.

The entry originates in a study (dated by TCRdb to 2015 to 2017). Study-level background: Whether tumor-infiltrating Tregs in breast cancer are recruited from blood Tregs or converted in situ from other CD4+ T cell subsets was tested. The study at large found these results: The TCR alpha and beta sequences of tumor-infiltrating Tregs showed the greatest overlap with tumor naive CD4+ T cells, followed by blood naive CD4+ T cells. Rather than covering whole repertoires, validation in the larger cohort was restricted to a single TCR beta V-J rearrangement. The TCR gene usage of tumor memory CD4+ T cells clustered together with blood and lymph node memory CD4+ cells and with lymph node naive CD4+ cells.

Full-length TCR variable regions were amplified by 5' RACE PCR with constant-region reverse primers, followed by semi-nested PCR with Nested Universal Primer A. Using the ReliaPrep RNA Cell Miniprep System, total RNA was extracted, and the SMARTer RACE 5'/3' Kit was then used to reverse transcribe the RNA into 5'RACE-ready cDNA. Full-length TCR alpha and beta libraries were barcoded with multiplex adaptors and sequenced on an Illumina MiSeq. Per the original workflow: For each of nine subset-tissue groups, sequencing data from the five patients were pooled, and the groups were compared by unsupervised clustering of TCR gene usage. The Morisita-Horn index was used to calculate repertoire similarity, with shared sequences weighted according to their contribution to each repertoire. TCRdb trimmed the raw reads at Q25, called clones with MiXCR and kept productive beta chains. Entries that share a CDR3 protein sequence are merged under the most common genes and DNA. The V and J calls follow TCRdb's processing rather than the paper's. The sample table contains 50,000 to 70,000 distinct CDR3 sequences; only one count was recorded for roughly 20% of them. The top ten constitute about 2.9% of the sample.

The sample taken for sequencing was tumor-infiltrating Tregs sorted from the breast tumor. This receptor was taken from a female donor with breast cancer. The sequence links TRBV6-1 to TRBJ1-5, with TRBD1 matching 11 junction bases. The encoded CDR3 is CASSVPGTGGDQPQHF. The nucleotides are TGTGCCAGCAGTGTTCCCGGGACAGGGGGAGATCAGCCCCAGCATTTT.